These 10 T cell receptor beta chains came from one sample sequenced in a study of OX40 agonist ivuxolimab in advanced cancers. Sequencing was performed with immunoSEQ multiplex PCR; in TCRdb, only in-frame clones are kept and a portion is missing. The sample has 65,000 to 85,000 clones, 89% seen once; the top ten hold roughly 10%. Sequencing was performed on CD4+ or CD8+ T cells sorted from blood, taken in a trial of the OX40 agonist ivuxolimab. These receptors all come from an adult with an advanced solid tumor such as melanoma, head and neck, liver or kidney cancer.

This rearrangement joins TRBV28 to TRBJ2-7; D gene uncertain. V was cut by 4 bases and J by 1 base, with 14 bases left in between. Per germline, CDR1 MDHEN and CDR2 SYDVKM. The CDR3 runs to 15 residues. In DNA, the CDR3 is TGTGCCAGCAGTTCTAGTTGGGTGGGTTCCTACGAGCAGTACTTC. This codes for CASSSSWVGSYEQYF.

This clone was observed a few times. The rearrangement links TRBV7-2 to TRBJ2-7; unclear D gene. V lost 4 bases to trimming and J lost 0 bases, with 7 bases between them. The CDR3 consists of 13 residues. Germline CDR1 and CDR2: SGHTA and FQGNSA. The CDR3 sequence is CASSWASSYEQYF. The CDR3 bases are TGTGCCAGCAGCTGGGCGTCCTCCTACGAGCAGTACTTC.

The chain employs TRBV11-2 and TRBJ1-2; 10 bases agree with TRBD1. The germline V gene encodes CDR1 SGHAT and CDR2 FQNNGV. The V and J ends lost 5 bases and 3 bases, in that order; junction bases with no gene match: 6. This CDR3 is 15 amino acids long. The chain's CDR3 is CASSRGDRGYYGYTF. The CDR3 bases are TGTGCCAGCAGCCGGGGGGACAGGGGCTACTATGGCTACACCTTC.

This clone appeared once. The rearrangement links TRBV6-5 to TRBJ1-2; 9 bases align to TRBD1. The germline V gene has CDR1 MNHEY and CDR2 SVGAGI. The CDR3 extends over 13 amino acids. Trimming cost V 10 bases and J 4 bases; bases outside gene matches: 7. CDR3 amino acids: CATLDRGSYGYTF. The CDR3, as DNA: TGTGCCACCCTAGACAGGGGGTCCTATGGCTACACCTTC.

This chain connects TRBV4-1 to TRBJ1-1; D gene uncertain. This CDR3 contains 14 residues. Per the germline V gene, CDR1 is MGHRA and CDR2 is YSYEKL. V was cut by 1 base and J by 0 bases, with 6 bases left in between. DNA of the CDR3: TGCGCCAGCAGCCAAGTCAGCATGAACACTGAAGCTTTCTTT. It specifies CASSQVSMNTEAFF.

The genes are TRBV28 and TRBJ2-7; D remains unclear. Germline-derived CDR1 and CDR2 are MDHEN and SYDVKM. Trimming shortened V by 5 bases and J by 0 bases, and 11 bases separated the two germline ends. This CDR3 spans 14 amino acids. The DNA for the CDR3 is TGTGCCAGCAGTCGACGGTTGCCCTCCTACGAGCAGTACTTC. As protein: CASSRRLPSYEQYF.

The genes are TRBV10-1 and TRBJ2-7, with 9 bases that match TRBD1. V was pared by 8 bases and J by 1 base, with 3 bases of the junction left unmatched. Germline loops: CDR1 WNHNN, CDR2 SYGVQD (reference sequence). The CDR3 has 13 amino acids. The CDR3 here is CASQGQGSYEQYF. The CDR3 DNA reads TGCGCCAGCCAGGGACAGGGATCCTACGAGCAGTACTTC.

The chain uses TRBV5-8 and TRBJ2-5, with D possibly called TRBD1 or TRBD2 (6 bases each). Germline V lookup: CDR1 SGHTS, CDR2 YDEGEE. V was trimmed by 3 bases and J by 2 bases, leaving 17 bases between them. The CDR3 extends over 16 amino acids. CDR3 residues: CASSWGAVVNQETQYF. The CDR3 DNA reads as TGTGCCAGCAGCTGGGGGGCAGTCGTAAATCAAGAGACCCAGTACTTC.

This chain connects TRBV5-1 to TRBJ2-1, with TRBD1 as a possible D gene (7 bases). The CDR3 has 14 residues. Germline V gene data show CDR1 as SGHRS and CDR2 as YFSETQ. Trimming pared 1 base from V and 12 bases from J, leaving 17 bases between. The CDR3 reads CASSLNTRGVGQFF. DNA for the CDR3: TGCGCCAGCAGCTTGAACACCAGGGGGGTAGGGCAGTTCTTC.

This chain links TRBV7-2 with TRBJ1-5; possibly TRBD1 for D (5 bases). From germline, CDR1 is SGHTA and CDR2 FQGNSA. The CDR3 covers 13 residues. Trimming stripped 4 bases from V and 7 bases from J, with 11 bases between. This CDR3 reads CASSSAREQPQHF. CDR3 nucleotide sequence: TGTGCCAGCAGCTCCGCCAGGGAGCAGCCCCAGCATTTT.